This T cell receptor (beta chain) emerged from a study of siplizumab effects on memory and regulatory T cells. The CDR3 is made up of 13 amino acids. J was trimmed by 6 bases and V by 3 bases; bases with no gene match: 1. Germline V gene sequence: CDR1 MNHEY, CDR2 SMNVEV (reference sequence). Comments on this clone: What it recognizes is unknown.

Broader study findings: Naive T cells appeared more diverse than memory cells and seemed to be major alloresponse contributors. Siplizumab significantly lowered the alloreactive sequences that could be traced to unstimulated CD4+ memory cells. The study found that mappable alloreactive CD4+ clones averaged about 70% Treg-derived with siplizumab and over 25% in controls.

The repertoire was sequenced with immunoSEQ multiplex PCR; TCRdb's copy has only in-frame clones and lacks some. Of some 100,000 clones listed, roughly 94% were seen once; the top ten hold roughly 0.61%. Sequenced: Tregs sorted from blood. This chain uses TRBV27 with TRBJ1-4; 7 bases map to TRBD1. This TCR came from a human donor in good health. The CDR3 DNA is TGTGCCAGCAGTTTGACAGGGTATGAAAAACTGTTTTTT. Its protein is CASSLTGYEKLFF.